The T cell receptor beta chain under discussion was sequenced for a study of cytomegalovirus exposure and HLA in healthy donors. 60 Vbeta and 13 Jbeta primers were used in PCR. Data came from immunoSEQ multiplex PCR; TCRdb stores just in-frame clones and leaves some out. Counted here are approximately 85,000 clones, 72% occurring once; the ten biggest clones make up approximately 12%. The sample was PBMCs. Receptor source: a woman in her forties in good health and CMV-seropositive.

The chain employs TRBV5-5 and TRBJ2-2, with TRBD2 matching over 9 bases. CDR3 length: 17 residues. Germline CDR1 is SGHKS and CDR2 is YYEKEE (reference sequence). The V gene end was trimmed by 4 bases and the J gene end by 3 bases; junction bases not matched to a gene: 10. The CDR3 here is CASSLGIAGADTGELFF. Here the CDR3 DNA reads TGTGCCAGCAGCCTCGGGATAGCGGGGGCGGACACCGGGGAGCTGTTTTTT.